These T cell receptor beta chains were read from a single sample in a study of T cells in Graves' hyperthyroidism and ophthalmopathy. MiXCR, run by TCRdb on the multiplex PCR reads, gives a single entry per CDR3 protein. The sample holds 300,000 to 500,000 distinct CDR3 sequences, about 14% seen once. Sequences were obtained from blood. The receptors here all came from a man between 45 and 60 years old with Graves' ophthalmopathy. Each CDR3 is given with its conserved first and last residue.

TRBV27	TRBJ2-7	13	CASSYGQGYEQYF
TRBV6-2/TRBV6-3	TRBJ2-1	14	CASSYYSSYNEQFF
TRBV19	TRBJ2-2	19	CASSMRGAERAASTGELFF
TRBV11-2	TRBJ2-7	15	CASSLGLGEHYEQYF
TRBV5-8	TRBJ1-5	14	CASSLGGLTQPQHF
TRBV2	TRBJ2-1	13	CASSEAKNAEQFF
TRBV5-1	TRBJ1-1	16	CASSLGQGARGTEAFF
TRBV20-1	TRBJ2-1	13	CSPRGGNYNEQFF
TRBV2	TRBJ2-1	15	CASSGLALALGEQFF
TRBV12-3/TRBV12-4	TRBJ2-5	20	CASSAHRDPGRRAPQETQYF
TRBV4-2	TRBJ2-1	15	CASSQAIAGVGEQFF
TRBV5-1	TRBJ2-7	12	CVSSLGDYEQYF
TRBV3-1	TRBJ2-7	13	CASSQSQNYEQYF
TRBV12-3/TRBV12-4	TRBJ2-3	13	CASSGTGTDTQYF
TRBV5-1	TRBJ2-7	17	CASSLVAGGISSYEQYF
TRBV20-1	TRBJ1-4	14	CSATVAATNEKLFF
TRBV2	TRBJ1-1	15	CASSEAGVANTEAFF
TRBV28	TRBJ2-3	15	CASSSSGVSTDTQYF